This T cell receptor (beta chain) was identified in a study of blood T cell repertoires in COVID-19. Turning to the study itself: Acute-phase and convalescent COVID-19 samples originated in the United States, Italy and Spain. PBMCs, B-cell-depleted T cells, or T cells were the source of the cDNA or gDNA that made up the material.

V lost 2 bases, J lost 12 bases, and 11 bases lay in between. The CDR3 totals 12 residues. Repertoires were generated with immunoSEQ multiplex PCR, while TCRdb's copy carries only in-frame clones and drops some. The data contain about 180,000 clones, over 75% of them seen just once; the ten biggest clones take up over 2.5%. The chain links TRBV12-3 or TRBV12-4 to TRBJ2-1; D uncertain. The sequence was obtained from a man between 60 and 70 years old with acute or convalescent COVID-19. The sequencing input was peripheral blood. DNA of the CDR3: TGTGCCAGCAGTTTATCGGCAGAGGCGCAGTTCTTC. Protein sequence: CASSLSAEAQFF.